This record covers a single TCR beta chain. This receptor's antigen is unknown. Base quality data are lacking; no much larger clone is found one base away. The CDR3 sequence holds 13 residues, the cysteine and phenylalanine included. Just CDR3 DNA is preserved here, 39 bases in frame from base 1. CDR1 LGHDT and CDR2 YNNKEL were looked up in the germline V gene (reference sequence). The germline ends are 3 bases apart after V is trimmed by 1 base and J by 5 bases. These data originate in a study of blood T cell repertoires in COVID-19 (dated by TCRdb to the early 2020s). About the investigation overall: Samples covering the acute and convalescent phases of COVID-19 were provided by collaborators in the United States, Italy and Spain. Where HLA class I and class II types were available, the types were taken from metadata supplied by the sample provider, not from assay-based typing. The material from the prospective study consisted of cDNA or gDNA derived from T cells, B-cell-depleted T cells, or PBMCs. Sample metadata almost always included a de-identified subject ID, COVID-19 status, age in years and sex. Samples came from the ongoing ImmuneRACE study (first 160 participants) plus 1,254 subjects from 6 global collaborators. The dataset comprised deeply sampled blood TCRbeta repertoires from subjects exposed to, actively infected with, or recovered from COVID-19. A freely available public database, intended as a resource for researchers studying the immune response to SARS-CoV-2, is where the repertoires were released. The study at large found these results: The amount of clinical and demographic metadata varied by source and participant and was provided uncurated.

TCRbeta CDR3 regions were amplified from genomic DNA by means of the immunoSEQ Assay, a bias-controlled multiplex PCR. The paper's processing steps were these. The number of nucleated cells in each sample was estimated by amplification of reference gene primers within the assay. To quantify the absolute abundance of each unique TCRbeta CDR3 rearrangement, sequence reads were collapsed and filtered. Productive Simpson clonality was computed per sample as the square root of Simpson's diversity index over productive rearrangements. Imported from immuneACCESS, the table was reduced by TCRdb to in-frame sequences with V and J called. These copies leave out some clones; in studies compared against another copy, an unresolved V gene accounts for under half, and the cause of the remainder is not known. V and J calls and clone size are those listed in that table; D and trimming were worked out from the DNA. The sample table records about 130,000 clones; over 70% of these occur just once. The ten biggest clones cover roughly 20% of the sample.

Each collaborating institution followed its own protocols to collect whole blood in K2EDTA tubes. For TCRbeta analysis, collaborators shipped samples as frozen whole blood, isolated PBMCs, or DNA extracted from either of those sample types. Sequences were obtained from peripheral blood. The rearrangement combines TRBV3-1 (or the pseudogene TRBV3-2) with TRBJ1-6; the D gene remains uncertain. The receptor comes from a man older than 75 with acute or convalescent COVID-19. The DNA sequence follows: TGTGCCAGCAGCCAAGTCGATAATTCACCCCTCCACTTT. Translated, this gives CASSQVDNSPLHF.